This T cell receptor beta chain was recovered during a study of blood T cell repertoires in COVID-19 (dated by TCRdb to 2020 to 2022). The study in broad terms: Samples covering the acute and convalescent phases of COVID-19 were provided by collaborators in the United States, Italy and Spain. The prospective study material was composed of cDNA or gDNA derived from T cells, B-cell-depleted T cells, or PBMCs. The repertoires were released in a freely available public database meant as a resource for research on the immune response to SARS-CoV-2. The samples were drawn from the first 160 participants of the ongoing ImmuneRACE study and from 1,254 subjects provided by 6 global collaborators. A de-identified subject ID, COVID-19 status, age in years and sex were almost always included in the sample metadata. Where available, HLA class I and class II types were taken from metadata supplied by the sample provider and were not determined by assay-based typing. Deeply sampled blood TCRbeta repertoires from subjects exposed to, actively infected with, or recovered from COVID-19 were included in the dataset.

The CDR3 sequence holds 14 residues, the cysteine and phenylalanine included. Kept here is only the CDR3 DNA, which spans 42 bases and is read in frame from base 1. The germline V gene (reference sequence) gives CDR1 as GTSNPN and CDR2 as SVGIG. V ends up 2 bases short and J 5 bases short, with an unmatched junction base count of 5. TCRbeta CDR3 regions were amplified from genomic DNA using the immunoSEQ Assay, a bias-controlled multiplex PCR. The authors' analysis ran thus. The number of nucleated cells in each sample was estimated from the amplification of reference gene primers within the assay. To quantify the absolute abundance of each unique TCRbeta CDR3 rearrangement, sequence reads were collapsed and filtered. For each sample, productive Simpson clonality was calculated as the square root of Simpson's diversity index over productive rearrangements. Here the immuneACCESS table is served through TCRdb, limited to in-frame sequences with V and J called. Missing clones are a known gap in these copies; in checked studies unresolved V genes cover under half, and the rest lacks a known reason. That table is the source of V, J and clone size, and D and trimming were worked out from the DNA. The sample table contains about 140,000 clones; only one count was recorded for roughly four fifths of them. Clones ranked in the top ten supply less than 5% of the sample.

Whole blood was collected in K2EDTA tubes by collaborating institutions according to the institutions' own protocols. For TCRbeta analysis, collaborators shipped samples in one of three forms: frozen whole blood, isolated PBMCs, or DNA extracted from either of those sample types. Of note for this clone: Its specific antigen is unknown. No quality values exist for individual bases; no much larger clone is one base distant.

General findings and caveats noted by the study authors: Clinical and demographic metadata were provided uncurated, with the amount varying by source and participant.

The sequence came from a woman of 80 years or more with acute or convalescent COVID-19. What was sequenced was peripheral blood. The V and J genes are TRBV30 and TRBJ1-1, with 10 bases in between that match TRBD1. The sequenced DNA is TGTGCCTGGAGTCGGACAGGGGGATGGACTGAAGCTTTCTTT. The translation is CAWSRTGGWTEAFF. The reference TRBV30 and TRBJ1-1 proteins fill in what lies around the CDR3, so the full variable domain reads SQTIHQWPATLVQPVGSPLSLECTVEGTSNPNLYWYRQAAGRGLQLLFYSVGIGQISSEVPQNLSASRPQDRQFILSSKKLLLSDSGFYLCAWSRTGGWTEAFFGQGTRLTVV.